Below, one TCR beta chain is given with its context. This entry belongs to a study of shared T cell receptors in the human thymus. Profiled with immunoSEQ multiplex PCR; TCRdb holds only in-frame clones, not every one. The table has about 660,000 clones, 85% to 90% seen once; the top ten hold approximately 0.011%. Germline assignment: CDR1 MNHEY and CDR2 SMNVEV (reference sequence). Between the trimmed V and J ends, which lost 4 bases and 6 bases, there was a span of 19 bases. This CDR3 is 15 amino acids long. These data were also filed under a second study, of human thymus T cells. From that second work: Congenital heart defects were the reason for the corrective surgery that the donors, healthy Finnish infants, were having. Usage of V and J genes appeared biased in thymic and blood repertoires.

The chain is built from TRBV27 and TRBJ2-7, with TRBD1 as a possible D gene (5 bases). The sample consisted of thymocytes. The source is a boy less than two years old with a congenital heart defect. This chain's CDR3 is CASSSVQGSRGEQYF. CDR3 DNA: TGTGCCAGCAGTTCCGTCCAGGGATCCCGAGGCGAGCAGTACTTC.